Sequencing of this T cell receptor beta chain was carried out in a study of blood T cell repertoires in COVID-19. Study-level information: Whether acute or convalescent, the COVID-19 samples came from the United States, Italy and Spain. In each case, the material was cDNA or gDNA derived from T cells, B-cell-depleted T cells, or PBMCs.

After removal of 2 bases from V and 4 bases from J, the junction contained 11 bases not matched to a gene. CDR1 SGHAT and CDR2 FQNNGV come from the germline V gene. This CDR3 has 17 amino acids. Original processing methods: By means of reference gene primer amplification, nucleated cell counts were estimated. Measured with immunoSEQ multiplex PCR; TCRdb has only the in-frame clones, and not every one. V and J calls and clone size are as listed in that table; D and trimming were resolved from the DNA. The sample yields roughly 260,000 clones, about four fifths seen once. The rearrangement uses TRBV11-2 and TRBJ2-1; 7 bases are shared with TRBD1. The sequencing sample was made of peripheral blood. The receptor was isolated from a woman under 30 with acute or convalescent COVID-19. This CDR3 reads CASSLFPPGTAYNEQFF. CDR3 in DNA: TGTGCCAGCAGCTTATTTCCCCCCGGGACAGCGTACAATGAGCAGTTCTTC.